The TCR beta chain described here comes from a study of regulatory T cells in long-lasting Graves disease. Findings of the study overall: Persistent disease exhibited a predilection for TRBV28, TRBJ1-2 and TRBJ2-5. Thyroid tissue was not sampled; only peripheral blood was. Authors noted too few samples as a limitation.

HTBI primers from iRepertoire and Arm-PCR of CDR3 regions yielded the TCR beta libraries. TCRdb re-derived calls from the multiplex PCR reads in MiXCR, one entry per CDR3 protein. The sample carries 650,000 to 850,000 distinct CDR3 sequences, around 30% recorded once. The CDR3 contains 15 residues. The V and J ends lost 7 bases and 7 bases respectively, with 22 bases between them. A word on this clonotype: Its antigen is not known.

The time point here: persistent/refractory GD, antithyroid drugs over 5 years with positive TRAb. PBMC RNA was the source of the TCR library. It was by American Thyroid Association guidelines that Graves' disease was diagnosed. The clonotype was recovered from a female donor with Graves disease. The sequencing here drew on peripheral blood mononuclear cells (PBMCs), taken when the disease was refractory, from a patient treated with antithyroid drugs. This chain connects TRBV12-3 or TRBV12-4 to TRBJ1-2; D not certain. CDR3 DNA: TGTGCCAGCACCATCGTGAGGGATCTAATCGGTGGCTACACCTTC. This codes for CASTIVRDLIGGYTF.